This is a list of T cell receptor beta chains from one sample in a study of CD8+ T cells in alopecia areata. Using immunoSEQ multiplex PCR, the repertoire was profiled, and TCRdb retains in-frame clones only, with some absent. Found here are 120,000 to 150,000 clones, over 80% of them singletons; the top ten hold about 15%. Sequences were derived from CD8+ T cells sorted from blood, sampled at week 0. The receptors were gathered from a human donor with alopecia areata. Both conserved end residues are part of each CDR3. D genes are given only for firm matches. The size field is filled for only some rows; it gives once, few, many or a size class.

J gene,V gene,D gene,clone size,CDR3 protein,CDR3 DNA
TRBJ1-1,TRBV7-9,-,-,CASSLAFGLRGSEAFF,TGTGCCAGCAGCTTAGCTTTTGGTCTTCGGGGGTCTGAAGCTTTCTTT
TRBJ2-2,TRBV7-9,-,few,CASSRGQGTGELFF,TGTGCCAGCAGCCGAGGGCAGGGCACCGGGGAGCTGTTTTTT
TRBJ1-2,TRBV6-1,-,-,CASRIPAFGYTF,TGTGCCAGCAGAATACCGGCGTTCGGCTACACCTTC
TRBJ2-5,TRBV29-1,-,-,CSVVSEVTQYF,TGCAGCGTTGTATCTGAGGTGACCCAGTACTTC
TRBJ1-2,TRBV7-6,-,-,CASSLGDNYGYTF,TGTGCCAGCAGCTTAGGGGACAACTATGGCTACACCTTC
TRBJ2-5,TRBV9,-,-,CASSVAQGRETQYF,TGTGCCAGCAGCGTAGCTCAGGGGAGGGAGACCCAGTACTTC
TRBJ2-7,TRBV5-1,TRBD2,once,CASSLGASGPGGEQYF,TGCGCCAGCAGCTTGGGAGCTAGCGGGCCGGGAGGGGAGCAGTACTTC
TRBJ2-7,TRBV29-1,-,once,CSVEEASSYEQYF,TGCAGCGTTGAAGAGGCTTCCTCCTACGAGCAGTACTTC
TRBJ2-7,TRBV29-1,TRBD1,-,CSGGGTGGHEQYF,TGCAGCGGGGGAGGGACAGGGGGCCACGAGCAGTACTTC
TRBJ1-1,TRBV13,-,once,CASSLAMNTEAFF,TGTGCCAGCAGCTTAGCCATGAACACTGAAGCTTTCTTT
TRBJ2-1,TRBV27,-,-,CASLEWAPPRSSYNEQFF,TGTGCCAGCTTAGAGTGGGCCCCACCTAGGAGCTCCTACAATGAGCAGTTCTTC
TRBJ2-1,TRBV5-1,-,-,CASSLYASSSYNEQFF,TGCGCCAGCAGCTTGTACGCAAGCAGCTCCTACAATGAGCAGTTCTTC
TRBJ2-1,TRBV19,TRBD1,-,CASSIGQGQSSYNEQFF,TGTGCCAGTAGTATAGGACAGGGACAGAGCTCCTACAATGAGCAGTTCTTC
TRBJ2-5,TRBV6-5,-,-,CASHTQGPSQETQYF,TGTGCCAGCCATACGCAGGGCCCATCACAAGAGACCCAGTACTTC
TRBJ2-2,TRBV19,-,-,CASSIAGFSSAGELFF,TGTGCCAGTAGTATAGCAGGGTTTTCTTCGGCCGGGGAGCTGTTTTTT
TRBJ2-2,TRBV7-9,-,-,CASSPPRGRELFF,TGTGCCAGCAGCCCTCCCCGGGGTAGGGAGCTGTTTTTT
TRBJ2-2,TRBV6-1,-,-,CASSDRTTGELFF,TGTGCCAGCAGTGACAGAACCACCGGGGAGCTGTTTTTT
TRBJ1-1,TRBV30,-,-,CAWRDHVTGITNTEAFF,TGTGCCTGGAGGGACCACGTTACAGGGATAACGAACACTGAAGCTTTCTTT
TRBJ1-1,TRBV6-5,-,-,CASSYDIYMNTEAFF,TGTGCCAGCAGTTACGACATATACATGAACACTGAAGCTTTCTTT
TRBJ1-5,TRBV19,-,once,CASTPGQDSNQPQHF,TGTGCCAGTACCCCCGGTCAGGATAGCAATCAGCCCCAGCATTTT
TRBJ2-2,TRBV7-7,-,-,CASSLTVGGVGLANTGELFF,TGTGCTAGCAGCTTAACGGTTGGCGGAGTAGGTTTAGCGAACACCGGGGAGCTGTTTTTT
TRBJ2-7,TRBV5-4,-,-,CASSPDGSYEQYF,TGTGCCAGCAGCCCGGACGGCTCCTACGAGCAGTACTTC
TRBJ1-3,TRBV5-1,-,-,CASSLEPSDYSGNTIYF,TGCGCCAGCAGCTTGGAGCCCTCAGACTACTCTGGAAACACCATATATTTT
TRBJ2-1,TRBV27,-,-,CASSLAEHNEQFF,TGTGCCAGCAGTTTAGCGGAACACAATGAGCAGTTCTTC
TRBJ1-2,TRBV29-1,-,few,CSVGRGQGYTF,TGCAGCGTTGGGAGGGGACAAGGCTACACCTTC
TRBJ1-4,TRBV27,TRBD1,-,CASSFPGQVFDNEKLFF,TGTGCCAGCAGTTTCCCCGGACAGGTTTTTGATAATGAAAAACTGTTTTTT
TRBJ2-1,TRBV6-5,-,-,CASSATGGAYNEQFF,TGTGCCAGCAGTGCAACAGGTGGGGCCTACAATGAGCAGTTCTTC
TRBJ2-3,TRBV9,-,-,CASSVVRGGTDTQYF,TGTGCCAGCAGCGTAGTTCGGGGCGGCACAGATACGCAGTATTTT
TRBJ2-7,TRBV5-4,TRBD2,-,CASSVGLAGPYEQYF,TGTGCCAGCAGCGTGGGACTAGCGGGCCCATACGAGCAGTACTTC
TRBJ2-7,TRBV5-1,-,-,CASSLGNEQYF,TGCGCCAGCAGCTTGGGAAACGAGCAGTACTTC
TRBJ1-1,TRBV19,-,-,CASSILRGTEAFF,TGTGCCAGTAGTATTTTGAGGGGCACTGAAGCTTTCTTT
TRBJ2-7,TRBV10-3,TRBD1,-,CAIRTGTDSYEQYF,TGTGCCATCAGGACCGGGACAGACTCCTACGAGCAGTACTTC
TRBJ1-1,TRBV29-1,-,-,CSVEDQSSEAFF,TGCAGCGTTGAAGATCAGTCCAGTGAAGCTTTCTTT
TRBJ1-1,TRBV7-9,-,-,CASSPPDRSNTEAFF,TGTGCCAGCAGCCCCCCCGACAGGTCGAACACTGAAGCTTTCTTT
TRBJ2-1,TRBV29-1,TRBD2,-,CSVGLAGGEQFF,TGCAGCGTAGGACTAGCGGGAGGCGAGCAGTTCTTC
TRBJ2-7,TRBV4-1,TRBD1,-,CASSPPRGTGVYEQYF,TGCGCCAGCAGCCCCCCTCGGGGGACAGGGGTCTATGAGCAGTACTTC
TRBJ2-3,TRBV5-1,-,-,CASSLDVSVVRDTDTQYF,TGCGCCAGCAGCTTGGACGTATCGGTAGTTAGGGACACAGATACGCAGTATTTT
TRBJ1-1,TRBV19,-,-,CASTRERSMNTEAFF,TGTGCCAGTACCAGGGAACGGTCCATGAACACTGAAGCTTTCTTT
TRBJ2-3,TRBV7-6,TRBD2,-,CASSLDLGGADTQYF,TGTGCCAGCAGCTTAGATCTGGGAGGGGCAGATACGCAGTATTTT
TRBJ2-3,TRBV2,TRBD1,once,CASAWDRGRVWGSNADTQYF,TGTGCCAGCGCGTGGGACAGGGGGCGTGTGTGGGGAAGTAACGCAGATACGCAGTATTTT
TRBJ2-5,TRBV6-1,-,-,CASTSQTQYF,TGTGCCAGCACTTCTCAGACCCAGTACTTC
TRBJ2-1,TRBV19,TRBD2,-,CASSIGAGGYNEQFF,TGTGCCAGTAGTATTGGAGCGGGAGGCTACAATGAGCAGTTCTTC
TRBJ1-2,TRBV6-5,-,-,CASSYSSGYNGYTF,TGTGCCAGCAGTTACTCGAGCGGATATAATGGCTACACCTTC
TRBJ2-6,TRBV29-1,-,few,CSVGWANVLTF,TGCAGCGTTGGGTGGGCCAACGTCCTGACTTTC
TRBJ2-3,TRBV10-2,-,once,CASSDIAVSTDTQYF,TGCGCCAGCAGTGATATAGCGGTGAGCACAGATACGCAGTATTTT
TRBJ2-7,TRBV7-6,TRBD1,-,CASSKETGDEQYF,TGTGCCAGCAGCAAAGAAACAGGGGACGAGCAGTACTTC
TRBJ2-3,TRBV7-9,TRBD1,-,CASSQTRDRITDTQYF,TGTGCCAGCAGTCAGACCCGGGACAGGATCACAGATACGCAGTATTTT
TRBJ1-5,TRBV7-9,-,-,CASSLGPSNQPQHF,TGTGCCAGCAGCTTAGGACCGAGCAATCAGCCCCAGCATTTT
TRBJ2-1,TRBV11-2,TRBD1,-,CASSPKTGIYNEQFF,TGTGCCAGCAGCCCAAAGACAGGGATCTACAATGAGCAGTTCTTC
TRBJ2-1,TRBV10-3,TRBD2,-,CAISDILGTSGIGEQFF,TGTGCCATCAGTGATATTTTAGGGACTAGCGGGATCGGAGAGCAGTTCTTC
TRBJ2-2,TRBV7-2,TRBD1,-,CASSGTGHTGELFF,TGTGCCAGCAGCGGGACAGGGCACACCGGGGAGCTGTTTTTT
TRBJ2-2,TRBV6-5,TRBD1,-,CASSYTGTENTGELFF,TGTGCCAGCAGTTACACCGGGACAGAGAACACCGGGGAGCTGTTTTTT
TRBJ1-2,TRBV5-5,-,-,CASSLARRGDGYTF,TGTGCCAGCAGCTTGGCCAGGCGCGGCGATGGCTACACCTTC
TRBJ2-7,TRBV6-5,TRBD2,-,CAGQLTSGPYEQYF,TGTGCCGGCCAACTTACTAGCGGACCCTACGAGCAGTACTTC
TRBJ1-5,TRBV4-1,-,-,CASSQGASNQPQHF,TGCGCCAGCAGCCAGGGGGCGAGCAATCAGCCCCAGCATTTT